This TCR beta chain was recovered during a study of blood T cell repertoires in COVID-19. The CDR3 runs 16 residues. Germline loops: CDR1 KGHSH, CDR2 LQKENI. The ends were cut back, 0 bases at V and 3 bases at J, with 9 bases in the middle. Participant reports of clinical history set cohort assignment. As processed by the authors: Counts of nucleated cells, estimated from reference gene primer amplification, were obtained. TCRdb's table, derived via immunoSEQ multiplex PCR, lists solely in-frame clones and lacks some. V and J calls and clone size are given by that table; D and trimming were obtained from the DNA. The sample has about 160,000 clones; approximately 88% are singletons.

This TCR came from a woman in her 50s who had recovered from COVID-19. The sample was PBMCs or T cells enriched from blood (not recorded which). The gene calls are TRBV18 and TRBJ1-6, with D unresolved. CDR3 amino acids: CASSPPYRDYNSPLHF. As DNA, the CDR3 is TGTGCCAGCTCACCACCTTACCGGGACTATAATTCACCCCTCCACTTT.